This entry is about one T cell receptor (beta chain). Germline assignment: CDR1 KGHDR and CDR2 SFDVKD. This CDR3 contains 18 residues. Trimming removed 8 bases from V and 0 bases from J; junction bases left unmatched: 13. TCRdb's copy holds only in-frame clones and misses some; the assay was immunoSEQ multiplex PCR. The repertoire holds some 210,000 clones, with about nine tenths as singletons. This entry belongs to a study of control samples from healthy donors and cancer patients. The sample comprised blood. The gene calls are TRBV24-1 and TRBJ1-3; 9 bases fit TRBD1. The TCR was taken from a man under 40 in good health. The CDR3 region has the DNA TGTGCCACCATCAACCGGGACAGGGCGAGGAGCTCTGGAAACACCATATATTTT. Translated: CATINRDRARSSGNTIYF.